This TCR beta chain derives from a study of shared clonotypes between healthy human individuals. Study at large: With ages of 18 to 49, the donors were two women and a few men.

Germline CDR1 reads SGHTS; CDR2 reads YDEGEE. V shed 9 bases and J shed 3 bases, with 19 bases lying between them. CDR3 size: 14 residues. Donors included only healthy HIV-negative adults lacking recent acute infections or vaccinations. In unsorted samples, genomic DNA was obtained using roughly 90 million PBMCs. Clones were sequenced by immunoSEQ multiplex PCR, and TCRdb holds only the in-frame ones, with some missing. In the table there are about 480,000 clones, approximately 79% of which are singletons. The sequencing sample was made of PBMCs. The rearrangement joins TRBV5-8 to TRBJ2-7; D gene unclear. The origin of this receptor is a middle-aged woman in good health. Some clones in this sample may be carry-over from other donors' samples. The CDR3 nucleotides read TGTGCCACACCCCGGACCCAAGACTTCTACGAGCAGTACTTC. Protein sequence: CATPRTQDFYEQYF.